This T cell receptor (beta chain) appears in the sequencing data of a study of synovial regulatory T cells in juvenile arthritis. Study background: Roughly six patients were on methotrexate and three were untreated.

CDR3 size: 16 residues. No DNA sequence was recorded. Germline V gene lookup returns CDR1 SNHLY and CDR2 FYNNEI. The data were produced by immunoSEQ multiplex PCR, yet TCRdb's version contains in-frame clones alone and is incomplete. The sample spans about 10,000 clones; the ten largest clones claim 0.9% to 1%. As regards this clone: Its target is unknown.

Approximately 11-patient cohort: about 11 active juvenile idiopathic arthritis patients, 3 polyarticular, 8 oligoarticular. Patients had median age about 11 years, range about 2.3-22.9. Findings and limits, study-wide: Compared with other blood Treg cells, inflammation-associated Treg cells had reduced TCR diversity.

This TCR was sampled from a donor aged 2 to 35 with juvenile idiopathic arthritis. The chain links TRBV2 to TRBJ1-4; TCRdb's assignment of TRBD1 cannot be checked, as there is no DNA. The sample taken for sequencing was Treg cells from blood. The subset here: remaining (HLA-DR-negative) circulating blood Treg cells. CDR3 protein: CASSRDRLPLGEKLFF.